Listed here are 26 T cell receptor beta chains from one sample, sequenced in a study of blood T cell repertoires in COVID-19. This table comes from immunoSEQ multiplex PCR, and its TCRdb copy is limited to in-frame clones, with some not included. Of approximately 170,000 clones listed, 80% to 85% are singletons. Sequenced: peripheral blood. The receptors were sampled from a woman in her sixties or seventies with COVID-19, enrolled during active disease.

The table lists this clone with a few counts. This chain uses TRBV4-2 with TRBJ1-2; TRBD1 aligns across 8 bases. The length of the CDR3 is 13 residues. V shed 4 bases and J 4 bases; nucleotides not matched to a gene: 2. From germline, CDR1 is LGHNA and CDR2 YNFKEQ. CDR3 in amino acids: CASSPQGAYGYTF. The CDR3 coding sequence is TGTGCCAGCAGCCCCCAGGGGGCCTATGGCTACACCTTC.

This rearrangement joins TRBV7-2 to TRBJ1-5, with D perhaps matching TRBD1 (6 bases). The V gene lost 1 base and the J gene lost 5 bases, with 15 bases spanning the gap. The germline gives CDR1 SGHTA, CDR2 FQGNSA. The CDR3 contains 16 residues. The CDR3 loop is CASSLGHVGADQPQHF. The CDR3 DNA reads TGTGCCAGCAGCTTAGGTCACGTGGGGGCGGATCAGCCCCAGCATTTT.

V usage is TRBV7-8 and J usage is TRBJ2-7; 7 bases fit TRBD1. CDR3 size: 16 residues. Germline lookup yields CDR1 SGHVS and CDR2 FQNEAQ. J lost 8 bases, V lost 4 bases, and 17 bases had no gene match. The CDR3 spells CASSSFIGTEKDKQYF. DNA of the CDR3: TGTGCCAGCAGCTCCTTTATCGGGACAGAAAAGGACAAGCAGTACTTC.

This chain joins TRBV7-2 and TRBJ2-2, with D perhaps TRBD1 (5 bases). Germline V gene sequence: CDR1 SGHTA, CDR2 FQGNSA. This CDR3 comprises 14 residues. The V and J ends lost 1 base and 7 bases respectively, with 10 bases between them. The CDR3 region has the DNA TGTGCCAGCAGCTTAGACAGGCGTTTCGGGGAGCTGTTTTTT. Translated: CASSLDRRFGELFF. Looking up the rest from reference TRBV7-2 and TRBJ2-2 gives the full variable domain: GAGVSQSPSNKVTEKGKDVELRCDPISGHTALYWYRQSLGQGLEFLIYFQGNSAPDKSGLPSDRFSAERTGGSVSTLTIQRTQQEDSAVYLCASSLDRRFGELFFGEGSRLTVL.

The chain is built from TRBV24-1 and TRBJ2-5, with a tentative D call TRBD2 (6 bases). Germline CDR1 and CDR2: KGHDR and SFDVKD. Trimming shortened V by 9 bases and J by 2 bases, and 18 bases separated the two germline ends. There are 15 residues in the CDR3. The CDR3 reads CATSVGRGGQETQYF. The CDR3 DNA follows: TGTGCCACCTCAGTAGGAAGAGGAGGGCAAGAGACCCAGTACTTC.

This clone was counted once. The chain employs TRBV7-2 and TRBJ2-3; D perhaps matches TRBD2 (6 bases). Germline V lookup: CDR1 SGHTA, CDR2 FQGNSA. V lost 5 bases, J lost 6 bases, and 18 bases lay in between. The CDR3 has 15 residues. The CDR3 here is CASSPGQTGADTQYF. In DNA, the CDR3 is TGTGCCAGCAGCCCAGGACAAACGGGAGCGGATACGCAGTATTTT.

This clone was picked up a small number of times. This chain links TRBV9 with TRBJ1-4, with TRBD1 matching over 7 bases. Trimming took 0 bases from V and 1 from J; bases not matched to a gene: 6. The germline V gene has CDR1 SGDLS and CDR2 YYNGEE. The CDR3 has 17 residues. The CDR3 bases are TGTGCCAGCAGCGTAGGCGGATCAGGGGGAACTAATGAAAAACTGTTTTTT. Protein product: CASSVGGSGGTNEKLFF.

CDR3 sequence reads: CASSPGGRRSGELFF. The CDR3 bases are TGTGCCAGCAGTCCAGGGGGGCGGAGGAGCGGGGAGCTGTTTTTT. This chain uses TRBV28 with TRBJ2-2, with D possibly TRBD1 on 7 matching bases. Looked up from germline, CDR1 is MDHEN and CDR2 is SYDVKM. V was pared by 5 bases and J by 7 bases, with 17 bases between. This CDR3 is built from 15 residues.

The rearrangement joins TRBV28 to TRBJ2-4, with D perhaps TRBD2 (6 bases). The germline CDR1 and CDR2 sequences are MDHEN and SYDVKM. The CDR3 has 20 residues. V gave up 4 bases and J gave up 1 base, with 26 bases separating them. Here the CDR3 DNA reads TGTGCCAGCAGTTCCTTAACCCGACAAGGGGAGGTTGCCGCCAAAAACATTCAGTACTTC. Amino acid sequence: CASSSLTRQGEVAAKNIQYF.

This rearrangement joins TRBV7-8 to TRBJ1-2; no firm D call. In germline, CDR1 is SGHVS, CDR2 FQNEAQ. The CDR3 consists of 12 residues. The V and J ends lost 5 bases and 4 bases respectively, with 8 bases between them. The CDR3 sequence is CASSPQSYGYTF. CDR3 DNA: TGTGCCAGCAGCCCCCAATCCTATGGCTACACCTTC.

This rearrangement joins TRBV3-1 (or the pseudogene TRBV3-2) to TRBJ1-2; 8 nucleotides line up with TRBD1. CDR1 and CDR2 (germline): LGHDT, YNNKEL (reference sequence). This CDR3 spans 15 amino acids. Trimming took 4 bases from V and 8 from J; bases not matched to a gene: 12. The CDR3 region is CASSRAIDRGGGYTF. The CDR3 nucleotides read TGTGCCAGCAGCCGCGCTATTGACAGGGGTGGAGGCTACACCTTC.

The chain links TRBV20-1 to TRBJ2-7; the D gene is possibly TRBD1 (6 bases). V dropped 5 bases and J dropped 4 bases, with 9 bases sitting between them. The CDR3 spans 11 residues. Germline V gene lookup returns CDR1 DFQATT and CDR2 SNEGSKA (reference sequence). CDR3 bases: TGCAGTGCTTACAGGGTTTACGAGCAGTACTTC. It encodes CSAYRVYEQYF.

A single count supports this clone. The chain has TRBV7-9 and TRBJ2-5; 8 bases fit TRBD1. The junction had 10 bases not matched to a gene; V was cut back by 4 bases and J by 6 bases. CDR1 SEHNR and CDR2 FQNEAQ come from the germline V gene (reference sequence). The length of the CDR3 is 15 residues. CDR3 in amino acids: CASSWVTGELQTQYF. CDR3 DNA: TGTGCCAGCAGCTGGGTGACAGGGGAGTTACAGACCCAGTACTTC. Full variable domain (remainder filled in from reference TRBV7-9 and TRBJ2-5): DTGVSQNPRHKITKRGQNVTFRCDPISEHNRLYWYRQTLGQGPEFLTYFQNEAQLEKSRLLSDRFSAERPKGSFSTLEIQRTEQGDSAMYLCASSWVTGELQTQYFGPGTRLLVL.

The chain carries TRBV7-9 and TRBJ1-2, with D tentatively TRBD1 (6 bases). This CDR3 comprises 15 residues. Trimming removed 3 bases from V and 0 bases from J, with 11 bases in between. CDR1 and CDR2 (germline): SEHNR, FQNEAQ (reference sequence). The CDR3 reads CASSFGQTSNYGYTF. CDR3 nucleotides: TGTGCCAGCAGCTTCGGACAGACGTCTAACTATGGCTACACCTTC.

The chain is built from TRBV5-1 and TRBJ2-7, with a weak D call TRBD1 (6 bases). The CDR3 is 14 amino acids. Germline V gene sequence: CDR1 SGHRS, CDR2 YFSETQ. Trimming removed 0 bases from V and 3 bases from J, with 10 bases in between. CDR3 amino acids: CASSLGLQGYEQYF. The CDR3, as DNA: TGCGCCAGCAGCTTGGGATTACAGGGCTACGAGCAGTACTTC.

The chain combines TRBV9 with TRBJ2-1; maybe TRBD1 (6 bases). The CDR3 is 15 residues long. In germline, CDR1 is SGDLS, CDR2 YYNGEE. V dropped 2 bases and J dropped 0 bases, with 9 bases sitting between them. The CDR3 sequence: CASSVGASSYNEQFF. The CDR3 DNA reads TGTGCCAGCAGCGTGGGGGCGAGCTCCTACAATGAGCAGTTCTTC.

The CDR3 spells CASNEAISGNTIYF. CDR3 nucleotides: TGTGCCAGTAATGAGGCTATCTCTGGAAACACCATATATTTT. This chain links TRBV19 with TRBJ1-3; D is unclear. Trimming removed 7 bases at V and 0 bases at J, with 10 bases between. Looked up from germline, CDR1 is LNHDA and CDR2 is SQIVND (reference sequence). This CDR3 is built from 14 residues.

V gene TRBV15 combines with J gene TRBJ2-1; TRBD2 matches 13 bases. The CDR3 covers 20 residues. V lost 0 bases and J lost 9; bases outside the gene matches: 17. Germline V gives CDR1 LNHNV, CDR2 YYDKDF (reference sequence). The CDR3 sequence is CATSRDLRRLAGGRQTEQFF. The CDR3 coding sequence is TGTGCCACCAGCAGAGATCTCCGTAGACTAGCGGGAGGACGACAAACTGAGCAGTTCTTC.

V is TRBV7-8 and J is TRBJ2-1; no reliable D call. Germline V gene lookup returns CDR1 SGHVS and CDR2 FQNEAQ. The CDR3 is made up of 11 amino acids. Trimming stripped 4 bases from V and 15 bases from J, with 13 bases between. As DNA, the CDR3 is TGTGCCAGCAGCTCCTCCTCGTATTGGTTCTTC. Protein sequence: CASSSSSYWFF.

This rearrangement joins TRBV9 to TRBJ2-7, with TRBD1 matching 9 bases. V shed 5 bases and J 6 bases; nucleotides not matched to a gene: 9. The CDR3 loop spans 14 amino acids. CDR1 SGDLS and CDR2 YYNGEE come from the germline V gene. Written as DNA, the CDR3 is TGTGCCAGCAGTCAACCGGGACAGGGAACCGAGCAGTACTTC. It is translated as CASSQPGQGTEQYF.

The J gene is TRBJ2-3, the V gene TRBV2; D may be TRBD1 (6 bases). The CDR3 has 13 amino acids. V lost 8 bases and J 2 bases, leaving 11 bases between the germline ends. Germline V gives CDR1 SNHLY, CDR2 FYNNEI. The CDR3 DNA is TGTGCCAGCCAGGACAGAGTCACAGATACGCAGTATTTT. This gives the protein CASQDRVTDTQYF.

V usage is TRBV6-2 or TRBV6-3 and J usage is TRBJ1-2, with 8 bases fitting TRBD1. The CDR3 sequence is 16 residues long. Germline V gives CDR1 MNHEY, CDR2 SVGEGT. The trim removed 2 bases at V and 2 bases at J, leaving 7 bases unmatched. CDR3 DNA sequence: TGTGCCAGCAGTTACAGGGGGACAGGCCAAAACTATGGCTACACCTTC. It codes for CASSYRGTGQNYGYTF.

The rearrangement uses TRBV7-3 and TRBJ2-1; unclear D gene. CDR3 length: 16 residues. V was shortened by 5 bases and J by 0 bases, with 14 bases between the two germline ends. Germline V gene lookup returns CDR1 SGHTA and CDR2 FQGTGA. Here the CDR3 DNA reads TGTGCCAGCAGCCCCAACCGGGTGAGCTCCTACAATGAGCAGTTCTTC. Its protein is CASSPNRVSSYNEQFF.

The chain combines TRBV28 with TRBJ1-1, with D perhaps matching TRBD1 (5 bases). Trimming pared 5 bases from V and 1 base from J, leaving 8 bases between. The CDR3 has 13 residues. Germline CDR1 reads MDHEN; CDR2 reads SYDVKM. CDR3 DNA: TGTGCCAGCAGTGAAACAGGGAACACTGAAGCTTTCTTT. It is translated as CASSETGNTEAFF.

This clone has only a few counts. DNA for the CDR3: TGTGCCAGCAGCTTGGGGACAGGGGAGAATCAGCCCCAGCATTTT. Translation: CASSLGTGENQPQHF. The V gene is TRBV7-2, the J gene TRBJ1-5; the match to TRBD1 covers 10 bases. The length of the CDR3 is 15 residues. The germline gives CDR1 SGHTA, CDR2 FQGNSA. Trimming cost V 3 bases and J 4 bases; bases outside gene matches: 3. Variable domain in full (rest from reference TRBV7-2 and TRBJ1-5): GAGVSQSPSNKVTEKGKDVELRCDPISGHTALYWYRQSLGQGLEFLIYFQGNSAPDKSGLPSDRFSAERTGGSVSTLTIQRTQQEDSAVYLCASSLGTGENQPQHFGDGTRLSIL.

This chain's CDR3 is CASSPTGAGTTEAFF. CDR3 in DNA: TGCGCCAGCAGCCCAACAGGGGCCGGAACCACTGAAGCTTTCTTT. This chain joins TRBV5-1 and TRBJ1-1; 7 positions match TRBD1. There are 15 residues in the CDR3. With 4 bases clipped from V and 4 bases from J, the junction kept 10 bases outside the gene matches. Germline V gene sequence: CDR1 SGHRS, CDR2 YFSETQ.